This T cell receptor beta chain was sequenced during a study of regulatory T cells in long-lasting Graves disease. Findings of the study overall: Persistent disease samples used TRBV28, TRBJ1-2 and TRBJ2-5 preferentially. With 2,500 to 3,500 shared public clonotypes, persistent patients exceeded new patients, who shared roughly 920.

Documented time point: persistent/refractory GD, antithyroid drugs over 5 years with positive TRAb. RNA extracted from PBMCs served as the sequencing template. Libraries of TCR beta came from iRepertoire HTBI primers plus Arm-PCR of CDR3 regions. In TCRdb, the multiplex PCR reads were re-called with MiXCR into one record per CDR3 protein. The sample consists of 430,000 or so distinct CDR3 sequences, 21% of them appearing once. The V gene lost 6 bases and the J gene lost 7 bases, with 19 bases spanning the gap. The CDR3 is 15 amino acids. Germline CDR1 reads MNHNS; CDR2 reads SASEGT. This clonotype was observed at least ten times. The antigen remains unidentified.

The chain couples TRBV6-1 to TRBJ1-5, with TRBD1 as a possible D gene (6 bases). The sequencing used peripheral blood mononuclear cells (PBMCs), collected when the disease was refractory, from a patient treated with antithyroid drugs. The receptor's source is a female donor with Graves disease. The CDR3 region has the DNA TGTGCCAGCAGAACAACAGGGTTCGGCGGCCAGCCCCAGCATTTT. Translation: CASRTTGFGGQPQHF.